This entry lists 20 T cell receptor beta chains sequenced from one sample in a study of blood T cell repertoires in COVID-19. Libraries were prepared by immunoSEQ multiplex PCR; TCRdb keeps only in-frame clonotypes and omits some of them. The data contain a few hundred thousand clones, around 83% of them singletons. Sequenced: PBMCs or T cells enriched from blood (not recorded which). These receptors were taken from a woman between 45 and 60 years old who had recovered from COVID-19.

This chain links TRBV30 with TRBJ1-1, with D possibly matching TRBD1 (5 bases). V gave up 0 bases and J gave up 5 bases, with 16 bases separating them. The CDR3 has 15 residues. Germline V CDR1 and CDR2: GTSNPN, SVGIG (reference sequence). The CDR3 nucleotides read TGTGCCTGGAGTGTACGGTGGGGCGTTGGAACTGAAGCTTTCTTT. Amino acids: CAWSVRWGVGTEAFF.

Written as DNA, the CDR3 is TGTGCCAGCAGTCTTCTAAAACAGGGACCTGGAAACACCATATATTTT. Translating it yields CASSLLKQGPGNTIYF. The chain links TRBV6-2 or TRBV6-3 to TRBJ1-3; D might be TRBD1 (6 bases). Germline V lookup: CDR1 MNHEY, CDR2 SVGEGT. The CDR3 has 16 amino acids. Trimming shortened V by 5 bases and J by 2 bases, and 16 bases separated the two germline ends.

J is TRBJ2-5 and V is TRBV19; D uncertain. V gave up 5 bases and J gave up 4 bases, with 5 bases separating them. The CDR3 has 11 residues. The V gene's germline CDR1 is LNHDA and CDR2 SQIVND (reference sequence). The CDR3 nucleotides read TGTGCCAGTAGTTTTCGAGAGACCCAGTACTTC. It specifies CASSFRETQYF.

The rearrangement joins TRBV24-1 to TRBJ1-5; weak D call: TRBD1 (6 bases). This CDR3 region has 13 residues. In germline, CDR1 is KGHDR, CDR2 SFDVKD. Trimming removed 9 bases from V and 1 base from J, with 9 bases in between. As DNA, the CDR3 is TGTGCCACCTCGAGGGGGAGCAATCAGCCCCAGCATTTT. Its protein product is CATSRGSNQPQHF.

This clone has just a few counts. V usage is TRBV7-2 and J usage is TRBJ1-6; unclear D gene. The germline gives CDR1 SGHTA, CDR2 FQGNSA. V was clipped by 5 bases and J by 7 bases, with 12 bases between them. The length of the CDR3 is 14 residues. The CDR3 sequence: CASSQMNSNSPLHF. The CDR3 nucleotides are TGTGCCAGCAGCCAAATGAACAGCAATTCACCCCTCCACTTT.

Regarding this clone: Different DNA sequences within this sample yield the same CDR3. The chain recombines TRBV7-2 with TRBJ2-4; 7 bases match TRBD1. The CDR3 runs to 16 residues. Germline CDR1 reads SGHTA; CDR2 reads FQGNSA. After removal of 5 bases from V and 6 bases from J, the junction contained 13 bases not matched to a gene. The CDR3 DNA follows: TGTGCCAGCAGCCAAAGACAGGGCCGTGTTGGAAACATTCAGTACTTC. This encodes CASSQRQGRVGNIQYF.

The chain is built from TRBV7-9 and TRBJ1-4; 7 positions match TRBD1. J gave up 4 bases and V 3 bases, and 2 bases lay outside the gene matches. Per germline, CDR1 SEHNR and CDR2 FQNEAQ (reference sequence). The CDR3 totals 14 residues. The DNA for the CDR3 is TGTGCCAGCAGCTTGGGACAGATTAATGAAAAACTGTTTTTT. Protein sequence: CASSLGQINEKLFF. Variable domain in full (rest from reference TRBV7-9 and TRBJ1-4): DTGVSQNPRHKITKRGQNVTFRCDPISEHNRLYWYRQTLGQGPEFLTYFQNEAQLEKSRLLSDRFSAERPKGSFSTLEIQRTEQGDSAMYLCASSLGQINEKLFFGSGTQLSVL.

In this sample, this clone turned up once. The V call is TRBV3-1 (or the pseudogene TRBV3-2), the J call TRBJ2-7, with TRBD2 identical over 12 bases. The germline CDR1 and CDR2 sequences are LGHDT and YNNKEL (reference sequence). V trimming: 4 bases; J trimming: 4 bases; junction bases outside the gene matches: 5. The CDR3 spans 15 residues. Here the CDR3 DNA reads TGTGCCAGCAGCCCTGGACTAGCGGGACTGTACGAGCAGTACTTC. Translating gives CASSPGLAGLYEQYF.

The chain is built from TRBV3-1 (or the pseudogene TRBV3-2) and TRBJ1-1; no reliable D call. The CDR3 length is 14 residues. Looked up from germline, CDR1 is LGHDT and CDR2 is YNNKEL (reference sequence). V lost 2 bases and J 0 bases, leaving 7 bases between the germline ends. The CDR3 coding sequence is TGTGCCAGCAGCCAATGGGGAGTGAACACTGAAGCTTTCTTT. Residues: CASSQWGVNTEAFF.

V is TRBV19 and J is TRBJ2-7; D gene unclear. The CDR3 covers 13 residues. Germline lookup yields CDR1 LNHDA and CDR2 SQIVND (reference sequence). The V and J ends lost 3 bases and 5 bases respectively, with 11 bases between them. The CDR3 loop reads CASSITYPDEQYF. Here the CDR3 DNA reads TGTGCCAGTAGTATCACGTACCCGGACGAGCAGTACTTC.

The V call is TRBV7-2, the J call TRBJ2-1; unclear D gene. The CDR3 extends over 15 amino acids. Between the trimmed V and J ends, which lost 1 base and 4 bases, there was a span of 11 bases. Germline V gene lookup returns CDR1 SGHTA and CDR2 FQGNSA. CDR3 nucleotides: TGTGCCAGCAGCTTAGTGGGCCCCCAATACAATGAGCAGTTCTTC. As protein: CASSLVGPQYNEQFF.

The rearrangement links TRBV30 to TRBJ2-1; no definite D call. Germline V lookup: CDR1 GTSNPN, CDR2 SVGIG (reference sequence). This CDR3 spans 14 amino acids. Trimming pared 0 bases from V and 10 bases from J, leaving 16 bases between. This CDR3 is CAWSVVEARREQFF. CDR3 DNA sequence: TGTGCCTGGAGTGTAGTAGAAGCCCGCCGGGAGCAGTTCTTC.

The chain links TRBV5-4 to TRBJ2-1, with 11 bases identical to TRBD2. V lost 0 bases, J lost 8 bases, and 7 bases stayed unmatched. Germline V CDR1 and CDR2: SGHNT, YYREEE (reference sequence). The CDR3 runs to 16 residues. This chain's CDR3 is CASSLELAGDVDEQFF. The CDR3 nucleotides are TGTGCCAGCAGCTTGGAACTAGCGGGGGATGTGGATGAGCAGTTCTTC.

V gene TRBV5-1 combines with J gene TRBJ1-5; 8 positions agree with TRBD1. The J segment lost 2 bases and the V segment lost 4 bases, leaving 11 bases of the junction unmatched. Germline V CDR1 and CDR2: SGHRS, YFSETQ. The CDR3 covers 17 residues. CDR3 bases: TGCGCCAGCAGCCTAGCTGATTTGACAGGGGGCAATCAGCCCCAGCATTTT. This gives the protein CASSLADLTGGNQPQHF.

This clone has a single count. The chain employs TRBV6-5 and TRBJ1-2, with 7 positions matching TRBD1. Unmatched junction bases numbered 5, after V lost 5 bases and J lost 5 bases. From germline, CDR1 is MNHEY and CDR2 SVGAGI. CDR3 size: 13 residues. The CDR3: CASSRDSSYGYTF. CDR3 nucleotide sequence: TGTGCCAGCAGTCGGGACAGCTCGTATGGCTACACCTTC.

The chain employs TRBV24-1 and TRBJ2-5; no clear D gene. Germline V gene data show CDR1 as KGHDR and CDR2 as SFDVKD. The CDR3 is made up of 13 amino acids. V lost 9 bases and J lost 2, with 12 bases in between. The CDR3 DNA sequence: TGTGCCACCCAAGACACCTTTCAAGAGACCCAGTACTTC. It yields the protein CATQDTFQETQYF.

The gene calls are TRBV7-7 and TRBJ1-3; D perhaps matches TRBD1 (6 bases). Germline loops: CDR1 SSHAT, CDR2 FNYEAQ (reference sequence). The V end lost 5 bases, the J end lost 3 bases, and 8 bases lay between the germline ends. This CDR3 comprises 13 residues. The CDR3 region has the DNA TGTGCCAGCAGCCCAGGGGTTGGAAACACCATATATTTT. Its protein is CASSPGVGNTIYF.

In this sample, this clone turned up a few times. The chain employs TRBV5-4 and TRBJ2-3; 9 nucleotides agree with TRBD2. Unmatched junction bases numbered 0, after V lost 0 bases and J lost 1 base. Germline CDR1 and CDR2: SGHNT and YYREEE (reference sequence). The CDR3 contains 15 residues. CDR3 sequence reads: CASSLVAGGTDTQYF. In DNA form, the CDR3 reads TGTGCCAGCAGCTTGGTAGCGGGGGGCACAGATACGCAGTATTTT.

This clone appeared a single time. The chain is built from TRBV7-8 and TRBJ2-1; 8 nucleotides match TRBD2. This CDR3 has 15 residues. J lost 4 bases, V lost 4 bases, and 6 bases had no gene match. From germline, CDR1 is SGHVS and CDR2 FQNEAQ. The CDR3 region has the DNA TGTGCCAGCAGCTCCGGGGCTAGCGGGTACAATGAGCAGTTCTTC. Translating gives CASSSGASGYNEQFF. Combining the CDR3 with reference TRBV7-8 and TRBJ2-1 gives the whole variable domain GAGVSQSPRYKVAKRGQDVALRCDPISGHVSLFWYQQALGQGPEFLTYFQNEAQLDKSGLPSDRFFAERPEGSVSTLKIQRTQQEDSAVYLCASSSGASGYNEQFFGPGTRLTVL.

This rearrangement joins TRBV6-5 to TRBJ1-3; a possible D gene is TRBD1 (6 bases). Trimming removed 2 bases from V and 0 bases from J, with 11 bases in between. The CDR3 loop spans 16 amino acids. The germline gives CDR1 MNHEY, CDR2 SVGAGI. The CDR3 DNA is TGTGCCAGCAGTTACCGGACAGTCTCCTCTGGAAACACCATATATTTT. Amino acids: CASSYRTVSSGNTIYF.